These 17 T cell receptor beta chains were sequenced from one sample in a study of chemoradiotherapy in HPV16-positive cancers (dated by TCRdb to between 2021 and 2024). The library was generated by the immunoSEQ multiplex PCR assay. The immuneACCESS repertoire file appears here via TCRdb, limited to in-frame rearrangements. These files lack a portion of the clones; in checked studies, under half of the deficit traces to unresolved V genes, and the cause of the others is not known. Counted in this sample were about 5,100 clones; more than 65% of them appeared once. Roughly 20% of the sample comes from the top ten. Sequencing used tumor tissue, obtained from a patient who underwent chemoradiotherapy. The receptors stem from a human donor with HPV-associated anogenital cancer.

A few counts support this clone. The gene calls are TRBV19 and TRBJ2-1; 16 bases align to TRBD2. Germline-derived CDR1 and CDR2 are LNHDA and SQIVND (reference sequence). CDR3 length equals 17 residues. The junction had 7 bases not matched to a gene; V was cut back by 7 bases and J by 4 bases. DNA for the CDR3: TGTGCCAGTAAACCTGGGACTAGCGGGAGGGGATACAATGAGCAGTTCTTC. This translates into CASKPGTSGRGYNEQFF.

The rearrangement joins TRBV30 to TRBJ2-4, with 15 bases matching TRBD2. Per germline, CDR1 GTSNPN and CDR2 SVGIG (reference sequence). J lost 5 bases, V lost 2 bases, and 4 bases had no gene match. CDR3 length: 16 amino acids. The DNA of the CDR3 is TGTGCCTGGAGTCCAGGACTAGCGGGGGGGCAAAACATTCAGTACTTC. Protein product: CAWSPGLAGGQNIQYF.

The chain is built from TRBV11-3 and TRBJ2-5; D ambiguous. Germline V gene data show CDR1 as SGHNT and CDR2 as YENEEA. V gave up 4 bases and J gave up 7 bases, with 16 bases separating them. CDR3 length: 14 amino acids. CDR3 DNA: TGTGCCAGCAGCTCCCGCTCTCGGGTCGGGACCCAGTACTTC. Translated: CASSSRSRVGTQYF.

This clone was found a few times. This chain uses TRBV11-2 with TRBJ1-2; 12 bases map to TRBD1. Germline V lookup: CDR1 SGHAT, CDR2 FQNNGV. The CDR3 sequence is 15 residues long. V lost 0 bases, J lost 8 bases, and 4 bases stayed unmatched. The DNA of the CDR3 is TGTGCCAGCAGCTTAGAAGGGACAGGGGGCGGCGGCTACACCTTC. Amino acid sequence: CASSLEGTGGGGYTF.

The chain has TRBV5-3 and TRBJ1-5; D gene uncertain. TRBV5-3 is recorded as an ORF, its role being uncertain. The CDR3 has 15 residues. V was shortened by 0 bases and J by 0 bases, with 7 bases between the two germline ends. The CDR3 is CARSLGAGSNQPQHF. As DNA, the CDR3 is TGTGCCAGAAGCTTGGGCGCAGGTAGCAATCAGCCCCAGCATTTT.

This clone was seen once. This chain joins TRBV4-1 and TRBJ1-2; 9 bases are a match to TRBD1. The CDR3 spans 14 residues. J lost 4 bases, V lost 4 bases, and 4 bases had no gene match. Germline values: CDR1 MGHRA, CDR2 YSYEKL. CDR3 protein: CASSRTGGTYGYTF. CDR3 nucleotides: TGCGCCAGCAGCCGCACAGGGGGCACCTATGGCTACACCTTC.

The V and J genes are TRBV4-1 and TRBJ2-1, with D unclear. Germline V lookup: CDR1 MGHRA, CDR2 YSYEKL. V shed 1 base and J shed 6 bases, with 4 bases lying between them. CDR3 length: 12 residues. The CDR3 DNA is TGCGCCAGCAGCCAAGGGGGCAATGAGCAGTTCTTC. It yields the protein CASSQGGNEQFF.

Remarks on this clone: A junction boundary mismatches the germline segment, possibly from a read error. The chain combines TRBV11-3 with TRBJ2-3; D unclear. The CDR3 runs to 15 residues. Germline assignment: CDR1 SGHNT and CDR2 YENEEA. The CDR3 DNA sequence: TGTGCCAGCAGCGCCGGACGGATTAGCACAGATACGCGGTATTTT. Translation gives CASSAGRISTDTRYF.

V and J are TRBV7-9 and TRBJ2-4, with TRBD1 matching 8 bases. Unmatched junction bases numbered 10, after V lost 3 bases and J lost 3 bases. The CDR3 loop spans 17 amino acids. The germline CDR1 and CDR2 sequences are SEHNR and FQNEAQ (reference sequence). For the CDR3, the DNA is TGTGCCAGCAGCTTGGACAGGGAAGGTTTCGGCAAAAACATTCAGTACTTC. The encoded protein is CASSLDREGFGKNIQYF.

This chain connects TRBV6-1 to TRBJ2-1; D is ambiguous. V dropped 5 bases and J dropped 5 bases, with 10 bases sitting between them. Germline V CDR1 and CDR2: MNHNS, SASEGT. This CDR3 region has 13 residues. CDR3 region: CASSKPQDNEQFF. In nucleotides, the CDR3 is TGTGCCAGCAGTAAGCCCCAGGACAATGAGCAGTTCTTC.

This clone was recorded once. The V and J genes are TRBV7-2 and TRBJ2-5; 7 bases agree with TRBD2. Trimming removed 6 bases from V and 0 bases from J; junction bases left unmatched: 10. The V gene's germline CDR1 is SGHTA and CDR2 FQGNSA. The CDR3 consists of 16 residues. The chain's CDR3 is CASRPGLGGNQETQYF. In nucleotides, the CDR3 is TGTGCCAGCAGACCAGGGCTGGGGGGGAACCAAGAGACCCAGTACTTC.

This chain uses TRBV11-2 with TRBJ1-2; 9 bases line up with TRBD1. CDR3 size: 14 residues. The V gene end was trimmed by 5 bases and the J gene end by 7 bases; junction bases not matched to a gene: 8. Germline lookup yields CDR1 SGHAT and CDR2 FQNNGV. Here the CDR3 DNA reads TGTGCCAGCAGCGAACAGGGGGCGACGAGTGGCTACACCTTC. This codes for CASSEQGATSGYTF.

The CDR3 sequence: CASSGRGLATRRETQYF. CDR3 sequence (DNA): TGCGCCAGCAGTGGCCGCGGACTTGCTACGAGGCGAGAGACCCAGTACTTC. V gene TRBV10-2 combines with J gene TRBJ2-5, with D possibly being TRBD2 (5 bases). The germline V gene encodes CDR1 WSHSY and CDR2 SAAADI. Trimming left V 4 bases short and J 4 bases short, with 22 bases between. The CDR3 covers 17 residues.

The chain combines TRBV6-1 with TRBJ2-5; 8 nucleotides line up with TRBD2. This CDR3 comprises 14 residues. V gave up 7 bases and J gave up 5 bases; unmatched junction bases: 9. CDR1 and CDR2 (germline): MNHNS, SASEGT. Here the CDR3 DNA reads TGTGCCAGCACGGGCGGGGGGCCGGGGGAGACCCAGTACTTC. Translated: CASTGGGPGETQYF.

The rearrangement links TRBV20-1 to TRBJ1-5, with a possible D match to TRBD1 (5 bases). Per germline, CDR1 DFQATT and CDR2 SNEGSKA (reference sequence). CDR3 length: 11 residues. Trimming pared 3 bases from V and 10 bases from J, leaving 10 bases between. The DNA of the CDR3 is TGCAGTGCTAGGGGGCTCTGCCCCCAGCATTTT. Its translation is CSARGLCPQHF.

J is TRBJ2-1 and V is TRBV5-5, with D hard to call. The CDR3 covers 13 residues. V gave up 1 base and J gave up 2 bases, with 4 bases separating them. From germline, CDR1 is SGHKS and CDR2 YYEKEE (reference sequence). The CDR3 loop is CASSLIPYNEQFF. In nucleotides, the CDR3 is TGTGCCAGCAGCTTGATCCCCTACAATGAGCAGTTCTTC.

The rearrangement uses TRBV7-6 and TRBJ2-7, with TRBD1 matching over 10 bases. Germline CDR1 is SGHVS and CDR2 is FNYEAQ. This CDR3 has 17 residues. With V trimmed by 5 bases and J by 2 bases, 12 bases remained unmatched. The CDR3 nucleotides are TGTGCCAGCAGCCGCGGCCGTGAAGGACAGGGGGCCTACGAGCAGTACTTC. This codes for CASSRGREGQGAYEQYF. The full variable domain, with the rest looked up from reference TRBV7-6 and TRBJ2-7, is GAGVSQSPRYKVTKRGQDVALRCDPISGHVSLYWYRQALGQGPEFLTYFNYEAQQDKSGLPNDRFSAERPEGSISTLTIQRTEQRDSAMYRCASSRGREGQGAYEQYFGPGTRLTVT.